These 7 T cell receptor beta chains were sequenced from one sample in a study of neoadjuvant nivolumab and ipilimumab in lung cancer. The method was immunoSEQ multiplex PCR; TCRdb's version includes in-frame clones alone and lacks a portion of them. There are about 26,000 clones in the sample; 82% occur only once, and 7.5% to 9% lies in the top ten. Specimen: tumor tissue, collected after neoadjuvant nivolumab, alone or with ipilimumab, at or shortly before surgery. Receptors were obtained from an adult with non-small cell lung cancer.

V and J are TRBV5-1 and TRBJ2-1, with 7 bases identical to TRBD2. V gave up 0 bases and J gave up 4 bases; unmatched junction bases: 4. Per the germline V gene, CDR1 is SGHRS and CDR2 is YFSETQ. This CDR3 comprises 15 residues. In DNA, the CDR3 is TGCGCCAGCAGCTTGGGTTCTAGCGGTTACAATGAGCAGTTCTTC. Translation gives CASSLGSSGYNEQFF.

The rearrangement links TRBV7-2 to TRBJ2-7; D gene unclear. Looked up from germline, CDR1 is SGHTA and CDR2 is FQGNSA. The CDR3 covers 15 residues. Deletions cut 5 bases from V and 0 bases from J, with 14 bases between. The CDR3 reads CASSVLSSISYEQYF. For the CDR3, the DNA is TGTGCCAGCAGCGTTCTGAGCTCGATCTCCTACGAGCAGTACTTC.

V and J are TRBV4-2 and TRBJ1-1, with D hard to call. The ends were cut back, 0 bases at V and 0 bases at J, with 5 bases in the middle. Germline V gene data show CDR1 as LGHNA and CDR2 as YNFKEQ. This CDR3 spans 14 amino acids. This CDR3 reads CASSQESLNTEAFF. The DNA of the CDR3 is TGTGCCAGCAGCCAAGAAAGTCTGAACACTGAAGCTTTCTTT.

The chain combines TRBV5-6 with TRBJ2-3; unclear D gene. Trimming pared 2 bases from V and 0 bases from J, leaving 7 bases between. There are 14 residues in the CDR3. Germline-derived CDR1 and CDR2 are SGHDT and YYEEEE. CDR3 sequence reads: CASSFKDSTDTQYF. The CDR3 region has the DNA TGTGCCAGCAGCTTCAAAGACAGCACAGATACGCAGTATTTT.

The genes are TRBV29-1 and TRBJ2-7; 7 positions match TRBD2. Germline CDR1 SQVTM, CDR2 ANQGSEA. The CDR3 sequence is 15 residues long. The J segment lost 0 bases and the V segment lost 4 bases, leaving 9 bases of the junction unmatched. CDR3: CSVGISSGTSYEQYF. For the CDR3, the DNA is TGCAGCGTTGGTATTTCTAGCGGAACCTCCTACGAGCAGTACTTC.

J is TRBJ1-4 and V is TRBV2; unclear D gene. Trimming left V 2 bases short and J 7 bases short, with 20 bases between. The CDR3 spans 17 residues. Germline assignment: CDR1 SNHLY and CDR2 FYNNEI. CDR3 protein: CASSEPRGRDWGEKLFF. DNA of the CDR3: TGTGCCAGCAGTGAACCTCGTGGAAGAGATTGGGGTGAAAAACTGTTTTTT.

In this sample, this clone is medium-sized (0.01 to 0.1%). CDR3 residues: CASSMGVSMNTEAFF. The CDR3 nucleotides read TGTGCCAGCAGTATGGGCGTCTCCATGAACACTGAAGCTTTCTTT. The rearrangement uses TRBV2 and TRBJ1-1; D gene uncertain. Germline CDR1 and CDR2: SNHLY and FYNNEI. The length of the CDR3 is 15 residues. With 5 bases removed from V and 0 bases from J, the gap between germline ends came to 13 bases.